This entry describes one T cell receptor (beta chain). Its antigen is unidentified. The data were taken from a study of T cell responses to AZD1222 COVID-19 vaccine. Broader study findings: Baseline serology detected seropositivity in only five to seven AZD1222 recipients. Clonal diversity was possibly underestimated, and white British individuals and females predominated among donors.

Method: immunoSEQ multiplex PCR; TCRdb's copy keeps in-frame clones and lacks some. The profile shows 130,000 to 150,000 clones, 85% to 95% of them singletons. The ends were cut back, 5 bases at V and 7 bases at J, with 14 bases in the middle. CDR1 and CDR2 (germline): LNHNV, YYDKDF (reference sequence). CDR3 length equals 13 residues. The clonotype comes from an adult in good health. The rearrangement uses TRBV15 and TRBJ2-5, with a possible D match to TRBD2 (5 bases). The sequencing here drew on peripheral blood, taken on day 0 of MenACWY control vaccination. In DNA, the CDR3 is TGTGCCACCAGCCTCGGGCCGGCGGGGACCCAGTACTTC. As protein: CATSLGPAGTQYF.